This TCR beta chain comes out of a study of T cell responses to AZD1222 COVID-19 vaccine. The study's findings and limits: With dominance at 160-218 and 743-854, vaccine-associated CD4 TCRs spanned spike. No repertoire was sampled before or during the peak T cell response, only after it.

Using immunoSEQ multiplex PCR, the repertoire was profiled, and TCRdb retains in-frame clones only, with some absent. Of fewer than 120,000 clones in the sample, roughly 92% are singletons; the top ten hold roughly 2.5%. This clone was seen once. Antigen specificity is unknown. V lost 4 bases and J lost 0, with 13 bases in between. The V gene's germline CDR1 is MNHEY and CDR2 SVGEGT. The CDR3 length is 17 residues. Second-dose schedules of about 4 or about 12 weeks were combined. This clonotype was sampled from an adult who received the AZD1222 COVID-19 vaccine. The sample here was peripheral blood, taken 28 days after the second AZD1222 dose. The J gene is TRBJ1-6, the V gene TRBV6-2 or TRBV6-3; D may be TRBD1 (5 bases). CDR3 in DNA: TGTGCCAGCAGTTCAACGACAGACTACTCCTATAATTCACCCCTCCACTTT. It yields the protein CASSSTTDYSYNSPLHF.